This T cell receptor (beta chain) was found in a study of low-dose radiotherapy and immunotherapy resistance in tumors. About the study: Patients took oral aspirin 300 mg daily for four cycles from cycle 1 day 1.

There are many counts of this clonotype. Time point described: before trial treatment. Trimming removed 1 base at V and 6 bases at J, with 10 bases between. Germline V gene data show CDR1 as SGHVS and CDR2 as FQNEAQ. The CDR3 spans 13 residues. Alpha- and beta-chain coverage of first-strand cDNA came from TRAV- and TRBV-specific primers. PCR amplification of the TCRs was performed with Phusion for approximately 20 PCR cycles, and it relied on a constant-region primer together with a V-primer adapter. One entry per CDR3 protein results from TCRdb running MiXCR on the reads. The sample records under 70,000 distinct CDR3 sequences, 20% to 25% being singletons.

The sample here was PBMCs, taken before treatment. The rearrangement links TRBV7-8 to TRBJ2-7; D call uncertain. This clonotype was sampled from a male donor with prostate cancer. The CDR3 is CASSLGTLSEQYF. The CDR3 nucleotides are TGTGCCAGCAGCTTAGGGACGTTGAGCGAGCAGTACTTC.